These 32 T cell receptor beta chains came from one sample sequenced in a study of control samples from healthy donors and cancer patients. TCRdb's table, derived via immunoSEQ multiplex PCR, lists solely in-frame clones and lacks some. The profile shows fewer than 200,000 clones, about 87% of them singletons. The specimen sequenced was blood. The receptors here all came from a man younger than 45 in good health.

A single count supports this clone. V usage is TRBV5-1 and J usage is TRBJ1-3; no firm D call. Between the trimmed V and J ends, which lost 0 bases and 0 bases, there was a span of 4 bases. This CDR3 is 14 amino acids long. Germline assignment: CDR1 SGHRS and CDR2 YFSETQ. Written as DNA, the CDR3 is TGCGCCAGCAGCTTGGCAACCTCTGGAAACACCATATATTTT. This sequence encodes CASSLATSGNTIYF.

The chain combines TRBV6-5 with TRBJ2-7, with D possibly TRBD1 on 5 matching bases. This CDR3 is built from 13 residues. Germline V gives CDR1 MNHEY, CDR2 SVGAGI. The ends were cut back, 6 bases at V and 2 bases at J, with 11 bases in the middle. CDR3 sequence (DNA): TGTGCCAGCAGCCCCGACAGAACCTACGAGCAGTACTTC. Translating it yields CASSPDRTYEQYF.

The chain has TRBV6-5 and TRBJ1-1; TRBD1 is a possible D gene (6 bases). The CDR3 loop spans 12 amino acids. Germline V gene sequence: CDR1 MNHEY, CDR2 SVGAGI. V was clipped by 6 bases and J by 6 bases, with 11 bases between them. CDR3 amino acids: CASSGGGAEAFF. DNA for the CDR3: TGTGCCAGCAGCGGAGGGGGGGCTGAAGCTTTCTTT.

J is TRBJ1-6 and V is TRBV7-2, with D perhaps TRBD1 (5 bases). The V end lost 1 base, the J end lost 8 bases, and 15 bases lay between the germline ends. Germline lookup yields CDR1 SGHTA and CDR2 FQGNSA. This CDR3 has 16 amino acids. The CDR3 bases are TGTGCCAGCAGCTTAGAAGGTGGGGGTACTCATTCACCCCTCCACTTT. Translating gives CASSLEGGGTHSPLHF.

The chain is built from TRBV6-5 and TRBJ2-7; tentative D call: TRBD1 (7 bases). CDR3 length: 15 residues. CDR1 is MNHEY, CDR2 SVGAGI, per germline. Trimming left V 6 bases short and J 5 bases short, with 20 bases between. The CDR3 nucleotides are TGTGCCAGCAGAGGGGGAGGACAGGCCCCTGACGAGCAGTACTTC. Amino acids: CASRGGGQAPDEQYF.

The CDR3 sequence is CASRPSASYEQYF. The CDR3 region has the DNA TGTGCCAGCAGGCCTAGCGCTTCCTACGAGCAGTACTTC. V usage is TRBV12-3 or TRBV12-4 and J usage is TRBJ2-7, with D perhaps TRBD2 (6 bases). V lost 6 bases and J lost 1, with 10 bases in between. This CDR3 spans 13 amino acids.

This clone came up once. The CDR3 spells CASSYSKGNSGNTIYF. The CDR3 DNA is TGTGCCAGCAGTTACTCGAAGGGGAACTCTGGAAACACCATATATTTT. This chain connects TRBV6-6 to TRBJ1-3; TRBD1 is a possible D gene (5 bases). Trimming pared 0 bases from V and 0 bases from J, leaving 9 bases between. The CDR3 totals 16 residues. Germline assignment: CDR1 MNHNY and CDR2 SVGAGI (reference sequence).

The chain has TRBV2 and TRBJ2-7; D gene uncertain. CDR3 size: 14 residues. The germline V gene encodes CDR1 SNHLY and CDR2 FYNNEI. V lost 8 bases, J lost 0 bases, and 14 bases lay in between. CDR3 sequence reads: CASDGQQSSYEQYF. DNA of the CDR3: TGTGCCAGCGATGGGCAGCAAAGCTCCTACGAGCAGTACTTC.

The V call is TRBV5-5, the J call TRBJ1-1; 8 bases are a match to TRBD1. The CDR3 contains 14 residues. V gave up 4 bases and J gave up 6 bases; unmatched junction bases: 8. Germline V gives CDR1 SGHKS, CDR2 YYEKEE (reference sequence). CDR3 region: CASSQTPGQAEAFF. CDR3 nucleotides: TGTGCCAGCAGCCAGACCCCGGGACAGGCTGAAGCTTTCTTT.

This chain links TRBV11-1 with TRBJ2-1; D gene uncertain. The CDR3 contains 13 residues. Germline V gene lookup returns CDR1 SGHAT and CDR2 FQDESV (reference sequence). V was shortened by 3 bases and J by 1 base, with 4 bases between the two germline ends. This CDR3 reads CASSFGSYNEQFF. As DNA, the CDR3 is TGTGCCAGCAGCTTCGGGTCCTACAATGAGCAGTTCTTC.

CDR3 protein: CASSPPLAGAYNEQFF. The CDR3 coding sequence is TGTGCCAGCAGCCCGCCTCTAGCGGGAGCCTACAATGAGCAGTTCTTC. V and J are TRBV11-1 and TRBJ2-1; 10 bases line up with TRBD2. Germline loops: CDR1 SGHAT, CDR2 FQDESV (reference sequence). With 5 bases clipped from V and 2 bases from J, the junction kept 6 bases outside the gene matches. The CDR3 length is 16 residues.

This clone was counted only a few times. This sequence joins TRBV29-1 and TRBJ2-1; no definite D call. The CDR3 runs to 11 residues. The V and J ends lost 5 bases and 4 bases respectively, with 6 bases between them. Germline V gene data show CDR1 as SQVTM and CDR2 as ANQGSEA. The CDR3 DNA reads TGCAGCGTTCAGGAATACAATGAGCAGTTCTTC. Translating it yields CSVQEYNEQFF.

The rearrangement links TRBV4-2 to TRBJ1-4; possibly TRBD1 for D (6 bases). The V end lost 4 bases, the J end lost 7 bases, and 13 bases lay between the germline ends. CDR3 length equals 14 residues. The germline gives CDR1 LGHNA, CDR2 YNFKEQ. The CDR3 protein is CASSPGAPPEKLFF. CDR3 nucleotide sequence: TGTGCCAGCAGCCCAGGGGCACCCCCTGAAAAACTGTTTTTT.

V usage is TRBV6-6 and J usage is TRBJ1-2; D ambiguous. Trimming took 5 bases from V and 4 from J, leaving 14 bases between them. The germline V gene has CDR1 MNHNY and CDR2 SVGAGI (reference sequence). The length of the CDR3 is 14 residues. The chain's CDR3 is CASSPPELVYGYTF. The CDR3 nucleotides are TGTGCCAGCAGTCCCCCAGAGTTAGTCTATGGCTACACCTTC.

The rearrangement links TRBV3-1 (or the pseudogene TRBV3-2) to TRBJ2-2, with D possibly TRBD2 on 6 matching bases. This CDR3 comprises 14 residues. V was shortened by 4 bases and J by 7 bases, with 13 bases between the two germline ends. Germline V gene sequence: CDR1 LGHDT, CDR2 YNNKEL (reference sequence). CDR3 in amino acids: CASSRGVEGGELFF. The DNA of the CDR3 is TGTGCCAGCAGCCGGGGGGTTGAAGGCGGGGAGCTGTTTTTT.

This chain links TRBV7-3 with TRBJ2-2; 9 bases align to TRBD2. J lost 1 base, V lost 5 bases, and 5 bases had no gene match. CDR1 and CDR2 from the germline V gene are SGHTA and FQGTGA. The CDR3 is 16 residues long. The CDR3, as DNA: TGTGCCAGCAGCCCCCCAGCGGGAGGGAACACCGGGGAGCTGTTTTTT. Translated, it gives CASSPPAGGNTGELFF.

This clone was seen only a few times. The chain employs TRBV27 and TRBJ2-2, with D possibly TRBD1 on 6 matching bases. Trimming took off 7 bases at V and 3 bases at J, with 24 bases between the two ends. The CDR3 is 18 residues long. Looked up from germline, CDR1 is MNHEY and CDR2 is SMNVEV (reference sequence). The CDR3 sequence: CASTPRGTAEVYTGELFF. As DNA, the CDR3 is TGTGCCAGCACCCCAAGGGGGACGGCGGAGGTTTACACCGGGGAGCTGTTTTTT.

The chain has TRBV12-3 or TRBV12-4 and TRBJ1-2, with D possibly being TRBD1 (5 bases). This CDR3 comprises 11 residues. The V gene lost 1 base and the J gene lost 12 bases, with 9 bases spanning the gap. CDR3 nucleotides: TGTGCCAGCAGTTTAGGGGGCAGGGACACCTTC. It codes for CASSLGGRDTF.

This sequence joins TRBV27 and TRBJ2-1; TRBD2 is a possible D gene (6 bases). V lost 5 bases and J lost 6, with 17 bases in between. The CDR3 contains 15 residues. Looked up from germline, CDR1 is MNHEY and CDR2 is SMNVEV (reference sequence). The CDR3 region is CASSAGGWGANEQFF. DNA for the CDR3: TGTGCCAGCAGTGCCGGGGGTTGGGGTGCCAATGAGCAGTTCTTC.

The gene calls are TRBV15 and TRBJ2-2; TRBD1 might be the D (6 bases). The ends were cut back, 1 base at V and 7 bases at J, with 10 bases in the middle. Per the germline V gene, CDR1 is LNHNV and CDR2 is YYDKDF (reference sequence). CDR3 length equals 14 residues. CDR3 in DNA: TGTGCCACCAGCAGAGGGGGGCTTGGCGGGGAGCTGTTTTTT. Amino acids: CATSRGGLGGELFF. The whole variable domain, filled in from reference TRBV15 and TRBJ2-2, reads DAMVIQNPRYQVTQFGKPVTLSCSQTLNHNVMYWYQQKSSQAPKLLFHYYDKDFNNEADTPDNFQSRRPNTSFCFLDIRSPGLGDTAMYLCATSRGGLGGELFFGEGSRLTVL.

The V and J genes are TRBV5-4 and TRBJ2-7, with D perhaps matching TRBD1 or TRBD2 (6 bases each). The CDR3 spans 15 residues. CDR1 and CDR2 (germline): SGHNT, YYREEE (reference sequence). Trimming left V 2 bases short and J 5 bases short, with 17 bases between. CDR3 coding DNA: TGTGCCAGCAGCTTTAGAGGGGGTGGGAGGAACGAGCAGTACTTC. Its protein is CASSFRGGGRNEQYF.

The chain recombines TRBV15 with TRBJ2-1; D is unclear. Trimming pared 0 bases from V and 0 bases from J, leaving 9 bases between. The CDR3 loop spans 16 amino acids. Germline V gene data show CDR1 as LNHNV and CDR2 as YYDKDF (reference sequence). The CDR3 coding sequence is TGTGCCACCAGCAGAGATGACGGGTACTCCTACAATGAGCAGTTCTTC. It translates to CATSRDDGYSYNEQFF. Supplemented by reference TRBV15 and TRBJ2-1, the full variable domain reads DAMVIQNPRYQVTQFGKPVTLSCSQTLNHNVMYWYQQKSSQAPKLLFHYYDKDFNNEADTPDNFQSRRPNTSFCFLDIRSPGLGDTAMYLCATSRDDGYSYNEQFFGPGTRLTVL.

The chain is built from TRBV7-9 and TRBJ2-3; D gene uncertain. Trimming took off 1 base at V and 0 bases at J, with 8 bases between the two ends. The germline V gene encodes CDR1 SEHNR and CDR2 FQNEAQ (reference sequence). This CDR3 has 15 residues. CDR3 DNA sequence: TGTGCCAGCAGCTTAGTGGGTTCTAGCACAGATACGCAGTATTTT. Protein product: CASSLVGSSTDTQYF.

This rearrangement joins TRBV19 to TRBJ2-5; tentative D call: TRBD2 (6 bases). In germline, CDR1 is LNHDA, CDR2 SQIVND (reference sequence). V lost 5 bases and J 3 bases, leaving 13 bases between the germline ends. The CDR3 is 14 residues long. The CDR3 DNA reads TGTGCCAGTAGTTCCGGGACTTCAGAAGAGACCCAGTACTTC. Its translation: CASSSGTSEETQYF.

The chain joins TRBV9 to TRBJ1-2, with D tentatively TRBD1 (5 bases). From germline, CDR1 is SGDLS and CDR2 YYNGEE. V gave up 3 bases and J gave up 4 bases, with 7 bases separating them. The CDR3 loop spans 12 amino acids. In nucleotides, the CDR3 is TGTGCCAGCAGCGGCGGGACCTATGGCTACACCTTC. Translating it yields CASSGGTYGYTF.

This chain joins TRBV7-3 and TRBJ2-5, with unresolved D. The V and J ends lost 2 bases and 4 bases respectively, with 14 bases between them. The length of the CDR3 is 15 residues. Germline CDR1 is SGHTA and CDR2 is FQGTGA. This CDR3 reads CASSLGDAGRETQYF. In nucleotides, the CDR3 is TGTGCCAGCAGCTTAGGCGACGCCGGTCGAGAGACCCAGTACTTC.

This chain connects TRBV4-1 to TRBJ1-3; D uncertain. The ends were cut back, 0 bases at V and 0 bases at J, with 3 bases in the middle. The CDR3 extends over 14 amino acids. Germline CDR1 and CDR2: MGHRA and YSYEKL. CDR3 protein: CASSQDRSGNTIYF. CDR3 sequence (DNA): TGCGCCAGCAGCCAAGACCGCTCTGGAAACACCATATATTTT.

The V gene is TRBV27, the J gene TRBJ1-5; D unresolved. The germline V and J ends were trimmed by 3 bases and 7 bases, with 22 bases remaining between them. Germline values: CDR1 MNHEY, CDR2 SMNVEV (reference sequence). The CDR3 spans 17 residues. CDR3: CASSFIAAGLPSQPQHF. The CDR3 coding sequence is TGTGCCAGCAGTTTTATTGCGGCAGGCCTACCCAGCCAGCCCCAGCATTTT.

The chain employs TRBV5-6 and TRBJ2-7; a weak D match, TRBD1 (6 bases). Germline V gene data show CDR1 as SGHDT and CDR2 as YYEEEE. V was shortened by 4 bases and J by 7 bases, with 18 bases between the two germline ends. This CDR3 spans 14 amino acids. The CDR3 loop is CASSLRDTWSEQYF. The CDR3 DNA follows: TGTGCCAGCAGCCTCCGGGACACCTGGTCGGAGCAGTACTTC.

The chain carries TRBV5-5 and TRBJ1-2, with D unresolved. The CDR3 is made up of 15 amino acids. Trimming removed 0 bases from V and 2 bases from J, with 11 bases in between. Per the germline V gene, CDR1 is SGHKS and CDR2 is YYEKEE (reference sequence). CDR3 in amino acids: CASSLVSRTNYGYTF. The CDR3 nucleotides are TGTGCCAGCAGCTTGGTATCCAGGACCAACTATGGCTACACCTTC.

This chain uses TRBV24-1 with TRBJ1-1; tentatively, D is TRBD1 (6 bases). The V and J ends lost 4 bases and 9 bases respectively, with 14 bases between them. CDR1 is KGHDR, CDR2 SFDVKD, per germline. This CDR3 spans 13 amino acids. The CDR3 sequence: CATSDPQGWKAFF. For the CDR3, the DNA is TGTGCCACCAGTGACCCACAGGGATGGAAAGCTTTCTTT.

CDR3 coding DNA: TGCGCCAGCAGCTTGGAACAGTCCTACGAGCAGTACTTC. Translating gives CASSLEQSYEQYF. The V gene is TRBV5-1, the J gene TRBJ2-7; D gene ambiguous. Trimming left V 0 bases short and J 1 base short, with 5 bases between. The CDR3 consists of 13 residues. Germline values: CDR1 SGHRS, CDR2 YFSETQ.